This T cell receptor (beta chain) was retrieved from a study of blood T cell repertoires in COVID-19 (dated by TCRdb to about 2020). Regarding the complete study: The collaborator samples originated in the United States, Italy and Spain and spanned the acute and convalescent phases of COVID-19. The prospective study material was composed of cDNA or gDNA derived from T cells, B-cell-depleted T cells, or PBMCs. Deeply sampled blood TCRbeta repertoires from subjects exposed to, actively infected with, or recovered from COVID-19 were included in the dataset. The repertoires were released in a freely available public database meant as a resource for research on the immune response to SARS-CoV-2. The samples were drawn from the first 160 participants of the ongoing ImmuneRACE study and from 950 to 1,500 subjects provided by 6 global collaborators. Sample metadata almost always included a de-identified subject ID, COVID-19 status, age in years and sex. Where HLA class I and class II types were available, the types were taken from metadata supplied by the sample provider, not from assay-based typing. Paper-wide results and their limitations: The quantity of clinical and demographic metadata differed by source and by participant and was supplied without curation.

TCRbeta CDR3 regions were amplified from genomic DNA using the immunoSEQ Assay, a bias-controlled multiplex PCR. Under the source paper's analysis protocol: Within the assay, amplification of reference gene primers was used to estimate how many nucleated cells each sample contained. To quantify the absolute abundance of each unique TCRbeta CDR3 rearrangement, sequence reads were collapsed and filtered. For each sample, productive Simpson clonality was calculated as the square root of Simpson's diversity index across productive rearrangements. Sourced from immuneACCESS, this table was stored by TCRdb with only in-frame sequences that have V and J called. A share of the clones is absent; for the studies checked, an unresolved V gene accounts for under half, and the remainder has no known explanation. V and J calls and clone size come straight from that table; D and trimming were deduced from the DNA. The sample data list approximately 260,000 clones, and 75% to 90% of these were observed just once. The ten largest clonotypes hold around 12% of the sample.

Taken from cysteine to phenylalanine, the CDR3 has 14 residues. Left in the record is the CDR3 DNA by itself, 42 bases read in frame from the first base. CDR1 and CDR2, looked up from the germline V gene, are LGHNT and FRNRAP. V is clipped by 1 base and J by 4 bases, and the sequence between their germline boundaries is 7 bases long. For this clone: The antigen this receptor binds is unknown. Nothing much larger sits one base from this clone, and base qualities are not available.

Each collaborating institution followed its own protocols to collect whole blood in K2EDTA tubes. For TCRbeta analysis, collaborators shipped samples as frozen whole blood, isolated PBMCs, or DNA extracted from either of those sample types. The sample taken for sequencing was peripheral blood. This sequence originates from a woman aged 55-69 years with active or convalescent COVID-19. In this chain, TRBV12-5 is recombined with TRBJ2-2, with the D gene call left open. The CDR3 region has the sequence CASGLGQITGELFF. The nucleotides are TGTGCTAGTGGTTTGGGACAAATCACCGGGGAGCTGTTTTTT.